The rows below give T cell receptor beta chains drawn from one sample of a study of siplizumab effects on memory and regulatory T cells. TCRdb keeps only in-frame clones here, not all; method: immunoSEQ multiplex PCR. This table holds approximately 82,000 clones, 87% found once. Source material: Tregs sorted from blood. The source of these receptors is a human donor in good health. Both conserved end residues are part of each CDR3. D genes are given only for firm matches. For some rows the clone size is stated as once, few or many, or as a class when expanded; others skip it.

cdr3_aa	cdr3_nt	v_call	d_call	clone_size	j_call
CASSPGTYGYTF	TGCGCCAGCAGCCCAGGGACCTATGGCTACACCTTC	TRBV5-1	.	.	TRBJ1-2
CASSAGPGEKLFF	TGTGCCAGCAGTGCGGGGCCAGGGGAAAAACTGTTTTTT	TRBV2	.	once	TRBJ1-4
CASGTSGGGEQYF	TGTGCCAGCGGGACTAGCGGGGGTGGGGAGCAGTACTTC	TRBV6-5	TRBD2	.	TRBJ2-7
CASSLVGEETQYF	TGTGCCAGCAGCTTAGTAGGGGAAGAGACCCAGTACTTC	TRBV7-2	.	.	TRBJ2-5
CASRGAGEHRAQYF	TGTGCCAGCAGGGGAGCGGGGGAGCACAGGGCCCAGTACTTC	TRBV27	TRBD2	.	TRBJ2-5
CASSRPSGGSHEQFF	TGTGCCAGCAGCCGGCCTAGCGGGGGTAGCCATGAGCAGTTCTTC	TRBV7-9	TRBD2	.	TRBJ2-1
CASSPQPSYEQYF	TGTGCCAGCTCACCACAACCCTCCTACGAGCAGTACTTC	TRBV18	.	.	TRBJ2-7
CASSTRQTPLHF	TGTGCCAGCAGCACGCGACAGACACCCCTCCACTTT	TRBV11-1	.	.	TRBJ1-6
CASRLRTGIAEAFF	TGTGCCAGCAGGCTAAGGACAGGGATAGCTGAAGCTTTCTTT	TRBV2	TRBD1	.	TRBJ1-1
CASSDLGTYNEQFF	TGTGCCAGCAGTGACTTGGGGACCTACAATGAGCAGTTCTTC	TRBV6-4	.	.	TRBJ2-1
CASSYGPNRYEQYF	TGTGCCAGCAGTTATGGTCCGAACCGCTACGAGCAGTACTTC	TRBV6-6	.	.	TRBJ2-7
CASSYSGSNTEAFF	TGTGCCAGCAGTTACTCGGGGTCGAACACTGAAGCTTTCTTT	TRBV6-5	.	.	TRBJ1-1
CASTPSTNEKLFF	TGTGCCAGCACTCCTTCAACTAATGAAAAACTGTTTTTT	TRBV2	.	.	TRBJ1-4
CASSQDLVRAYEQYF	TGTGCCAGCAGCCAAGATTTGGTCAGGGCCTACGAGCAGTACTTC	TRBV14	.	.	TRBJ2-7
CASIRDTYEQYF	TGTGCCAGCATCCGCGACACCTACGAGCAGTACTTC	TRBV28	.	.	TRBJ2-7
CASSHSRDIDTQYF	TGCGCCAGCAGCCATTCCCGGGACATAGATACGCAGTATTTT	TRBV5-1	.	.	TRBJ2-3
CASSAGGRYEQYF	TGTGCCAGCAGCGCGGGGGGGCGTTACGAGCAGTACTTC	TRBV28	TRBD2	.	TRBJ2-7
CASSLSGRVGEQYF	TGTGCCAGCTCACTTTCCGGGAGGGTCGGCGAGCAGTACTTC	TRBV18	TRBD2	.	TRBJ2-7
CASSLMGGTDTQYF	TGTGCCAGCAGTTTAATGGGGGGCACAGATACGCAGTATTTT	TRBV28	.	.	TRBJ2-3
CASSLGTGGRGYTF	TGTGCCAGCAGTTTGGGGACAGGGGGTCGGGGCTACACCTTC	TRBV28	TRBD1	medium-sized	TRBJ1-2
CASSHGGDTDTQYF	TGTGCCAGCAGCCACGGGGGGGACACAGATACGCAGTATTTT	TRBV4-2	TRBD2	.	TRBJ2-3
CATSTGTNSGNTIYF	TGTGCCACCAGTACCGGGACGAACTCTGGAAACACCATATATTTT	TRBV15	.	.	TRBJ1-3
CASSQAPSGIYGYTF	TGCGCCAGCAGCCAAGCTCCCTCCGGGATATATGGCTACACCTTC	TRBV4-1	.	few	TRBJ1-2
CASSSWTGYSNEQFF	TGTGCCAGTAGTTCGTGGACAGGCTACTCCAATGAGCAGTTCTTC	TRBV19	TRBD1	.	TRBJ2-1
CASSDGPWGQFF	TGTGCCAGCAGTGATGGGCCTTGGGGGCAGTTCTTC	TRBV2	.	.	TRBJ2-1
CASSSLRQGRLNTEAFF	TGTGCCAGCAGCTCACTCCGGCAGGGGCGCCTGAACACTGAAGCTTTCTTT	TRBV7-2	.	once	TRBJ1-1
CAIRDSGNTEAFF	TGTGCCATCAGAGACTCAGGGAACACTGAAGCTTTCTTT	TRBV10-3	.	.	TRBJ1-1
CASSPALQGNTEAFF	TGTGCCAGTAGTCCCGCCCTACAGGGTAACACTGAAGCTTTCTTT	TRBV19	.	.	TRBJ1-1
CASTLDGPANYGYTF	TGTGCCAGCACCCTAGATGGACCCGCTAACTATGGCTACACCTTC	TRBV7-9	.	.	TRBJ1-2
CASSQEWAGGSPGSYEQYF	TGCGCCAGCAGCCAAGAATGGGCAGGTGGAAGCCCTGGGTCCTACGAGCAGTACTTC	TRBV4-3	.	.	TRBJ2-7
CASSSTGTVNTEAFF	TGTGCCAGCAGCTCAACCGGGACCGTGAACACTGAAGCTTTCTTT	TRBV7-9	.	.	TRBJ1-1
CASSSEGRSIQETQYF	TGCGCCAGCAGTTCTGAAGGACGGAGCATTCAAGAGACCCAGTACTTC	TRBV23-1	.	.	TRBJ2-5
CASSPLAGGDQYF	TGTGCCAGCAGTCCCCTGGCCGGGGGGGATCAGTATTTT	TRBV6-5	TRBD2	.	TRBJ2-3
CASSLTEGRGQYF	TGTGCCAGCAGCTTAACCGAGGGCCGCGGGCAGTATTTT	TRBV7-2	.	.	TRBJ2-3
CASSYGGHGGGYEQYF	TGTGCCAGCAGTTACGGGGGCCATGGAGGTGGGTACGAGCAGTACTTC	TRBV6-5	.	.	TRBJ2-7
CASSLAGTGAGNEQFF	TGCGCCAGCAGCTTGGCCGGGACAGGGGCGGGCAATGAGCAGTTCTTC	TRBV5-1	TRBD1	.	TRBJ2-1
CASSEGGSSGYTF	TGTGCCAGCAGTGAAGGCGGGTCGAGTGGCTACACCTTC	TRBV2	.	.	TRBJ1-2
CASSSASNSPLHF	TGCGCCAGCAGCTCGGCGAGTAATTCACCCCTCCACTTT	TRBV4-1	.	.	TRBJ1-6
CASSPEGTSKYGYTF	TGTGCCAGCTCACCAGAGGGGACCTCGAAGTATGGCTACACCTTC	TRBV18	.	.	TRBJ1-2
CASSISSGNQNEKLFF	TGTGCCAGTAGTATATCGTCTGGGAACCAAAATGAAAAACTGTTTTTT	TRBV19	.	.	TRBJ1-4